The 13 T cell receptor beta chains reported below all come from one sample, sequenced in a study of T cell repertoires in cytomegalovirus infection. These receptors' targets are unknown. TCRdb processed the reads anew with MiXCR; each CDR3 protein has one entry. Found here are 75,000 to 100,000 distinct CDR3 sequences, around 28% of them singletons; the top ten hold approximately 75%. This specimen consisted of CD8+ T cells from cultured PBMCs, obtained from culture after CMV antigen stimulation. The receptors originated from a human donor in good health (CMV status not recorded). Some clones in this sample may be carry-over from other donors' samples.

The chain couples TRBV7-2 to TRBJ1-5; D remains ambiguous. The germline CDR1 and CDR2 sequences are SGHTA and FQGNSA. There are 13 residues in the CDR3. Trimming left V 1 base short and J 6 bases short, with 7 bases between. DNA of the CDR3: TGTGCCAGCAGCTTAGGGGCAAGTCAGCCCCAGCATTTT. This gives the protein CASSLGASQPQHF.

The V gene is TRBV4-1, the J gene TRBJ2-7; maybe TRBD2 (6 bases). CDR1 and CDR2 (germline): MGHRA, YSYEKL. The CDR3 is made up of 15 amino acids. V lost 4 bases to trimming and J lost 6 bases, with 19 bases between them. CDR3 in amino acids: CASSLSPRGAGEQYF. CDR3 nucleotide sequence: TGCGCCAGCAGCCTTTCACCCCGCGGAGCGGGCGAGCAGTACTTC.

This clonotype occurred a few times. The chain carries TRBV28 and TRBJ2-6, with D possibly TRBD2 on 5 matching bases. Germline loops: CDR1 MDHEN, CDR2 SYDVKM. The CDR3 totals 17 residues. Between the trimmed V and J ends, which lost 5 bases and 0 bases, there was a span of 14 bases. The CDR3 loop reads CASSPHDGVSGANVLTF. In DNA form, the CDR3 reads TGTGCCAGCAGTCCCCATGACGGGGTCTCTGGGGCCAACGTCCTGACTTTC.

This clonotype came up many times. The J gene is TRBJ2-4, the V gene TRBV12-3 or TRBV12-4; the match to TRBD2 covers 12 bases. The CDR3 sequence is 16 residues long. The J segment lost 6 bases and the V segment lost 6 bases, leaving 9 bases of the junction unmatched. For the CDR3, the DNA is TGTGCCAGCAGCCGAACTAGCGGGGGGCGGGGAAACATTCAGTACTTC. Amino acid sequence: CASSRTSGGRGNIQYF.

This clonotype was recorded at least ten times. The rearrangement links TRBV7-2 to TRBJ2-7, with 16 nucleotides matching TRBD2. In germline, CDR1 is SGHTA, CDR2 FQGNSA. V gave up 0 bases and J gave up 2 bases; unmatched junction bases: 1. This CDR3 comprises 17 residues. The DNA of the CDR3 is TGTGCCAGCAGCTTAGCGGGACTAGCGGGGGGGACCTACGAGCAGTACTTC. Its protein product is CASSLAGLAGGTYEQYF.

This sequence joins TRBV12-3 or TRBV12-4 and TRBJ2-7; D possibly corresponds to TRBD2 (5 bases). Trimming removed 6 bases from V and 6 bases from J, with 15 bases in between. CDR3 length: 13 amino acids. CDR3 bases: TGTGCCAGCAGCTCCGGACCCGCGGGCGAGCAGTACTTC. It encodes CASSSGPAGEQYF.

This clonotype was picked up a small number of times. The CDR3 is CASSDGHGGNPEAFF. Written as DNA, the CDR3 is TGTGCCAGCAGTGATGGACACGGTGGCAACCCTGAAGCTTTCTTT. The chain uses TRBV2 and TRBJ1-1, with D possibly being TRBD1 (5 bases). Germline loops: CDR1 SNHLY, CDR2 FYNNEI. The CDR3 sequence is 15 residues long. V lost 3 bases to trimming and J lost 6 bases, with 17 bases between them.

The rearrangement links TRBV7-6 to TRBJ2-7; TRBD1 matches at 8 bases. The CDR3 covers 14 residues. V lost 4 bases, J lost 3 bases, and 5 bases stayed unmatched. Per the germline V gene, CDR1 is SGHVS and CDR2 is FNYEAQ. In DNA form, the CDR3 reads TGTGCCAGCAGCTCGGACAGGGCATTCTACGAGCAGTACTTC. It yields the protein CASSSDRAFYEQYF.

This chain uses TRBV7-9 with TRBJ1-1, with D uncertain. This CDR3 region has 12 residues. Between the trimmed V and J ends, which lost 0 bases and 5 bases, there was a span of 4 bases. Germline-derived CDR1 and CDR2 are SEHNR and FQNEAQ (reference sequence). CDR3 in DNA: TGTGCCAGCAGCTTAGCGCCAACTGAAGCTTTCTTT. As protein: CASSLAPTEAFF.

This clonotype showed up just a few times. This chain's CDR3 is CASSAQTGENTEAFF. The CDR3 DNA is TGTGCCAGCAGCGCTCAGACAGGTGAGAACACTGAAGCTTTCTTT. This chain joins TRBV7-3 and TRBJ1-1; possibly TRBD1 for D (6 bases). This CDR3 spans 15 amino acids. With 5 bases removed from V and 1 base from J, the gap between germline ends came to 14 bases. In germline, CDR1 is SGHTA, CDR2 FQGTGA.

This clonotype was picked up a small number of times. For the CDR3, the DNA is TGTGCCAGCAAAAGAGGGGGACAGCCCCAGCATTTT. Translation gives CASKRGGQPQHF. The chain couples TRBV12-3 or TRBV12-4 to TRBJ1-5; D might be TRBD1 (6 bases). Trimming removed 7 bases from V and 7 bases from J, with 11 bases in between. CDR3 length: 12 residues.

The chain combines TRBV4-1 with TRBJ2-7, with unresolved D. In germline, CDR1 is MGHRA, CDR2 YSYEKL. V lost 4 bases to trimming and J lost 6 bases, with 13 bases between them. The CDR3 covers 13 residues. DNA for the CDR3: TGCGCCAGCAGCCCCGGCGGATACCGCGAGCAGTACTTC. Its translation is CASSPGGYREQYF.

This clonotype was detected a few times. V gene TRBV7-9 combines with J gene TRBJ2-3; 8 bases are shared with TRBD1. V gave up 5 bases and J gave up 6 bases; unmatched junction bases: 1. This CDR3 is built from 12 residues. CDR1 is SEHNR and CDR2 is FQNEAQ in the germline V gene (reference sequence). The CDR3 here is CASSRTGDTQYF. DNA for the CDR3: TGTGCCAGCAGCCGGACAGGGGATACGCAGTATTTT.